This entry lists 17 T cell receptor beta chains sequenced from one sample in a study of CD8 T cells in Susac syndrome. Random hexamers were used to reverse transcribe 0.5 to 1 ug of RNA. TCRdb reanalysed the immunoSEQ multiplex PCR reads using MiXCR and keeps one entry per CDR3 protein. The data hold 150,000 to 200,000 distinct CDR3 sequences, with roughly 94% observed a single time. The sample was CD4+ T cells from PBMCs. Receptor source: a human donor with Susac syndrome.

J is TRBJ2-3 and V is TRBV2, with TRBD2 matching over 13 bases. This CDR3 has 15 residues. Germline V gene sequence: CDR1 SNHLY, CDR2 FYNNEI. V shed 5 bases, J shed 4 bases, and the junction held 3 bases outside the gene matches. The CDR3 coding sequence is TGTGCCAGCAGTATCGGACTAGCGGGAGCAGATACGCAGTATTTT. It codes for CASSIGLAGADTQYF. The variable domain in full, completed from reference TRBV2 and TRBJ2-3, reads EPEVTQTPSHQVTQMGQEVILRCVPISNHLYFYWYRQILGQKVEFLVSFYNNEISEKSEIFDDQFSVERPDGSNFTLKIRSTKLEDSAMYFCASSIGLAGADTQYFGPGTRLTVL.

The chain combines TRBV5-5 with TRBJ2-1, with 13 bases that match TRBD2. V was clipped by 3 bases and J by 7 bases; unmatched bases: 7. This CDR3 spans 16 amino acids. Germline V CDR1 and CDR2: SGHKS, YYEKEE (reference sequence). CDR3 sequence reads: CASSSDRTSGSNEQFF. In nucleotides, the CDR3 is TGTGCCAGCAGCTCCGACCGGACTAGCGGGAGTAATGAGCAGTTCTTC.

The CDR3 nucleotides read TGTGCCAGCAGCGGGACAGGGGACTTAATAGAGCAGTACTTC. It translates to CASSGTGDLIEQYF. V gene TRBV6-6 combines with J gene TRBJ2-7, with 10 bases lining up with TRBD1. The J segment lost 7 bases and the V segment lost 6 bases, leaving 9 bases of the junction unmatched. CDR1 and CDR2 (germline): MNHNY, SVGAGI (reference sequence). This CDR3 comprises 14 residues.

The chain joins TRBV6-2 or TRBV6-3 to TRBJ2-1, with a possible D match to TRBD2 (5 bases). The CDR3 contains 15 residues. Germline loops: CDR1 MNHEY, CDR2 SVGEGT. Trimming stripped 5 bases from V and 3 bases from J, with 14 bases between. The CDR3 bases are TGTGCCAGCAGTCCCGCGAGGGTACGCTACAATGAGCAGTTCTTC. This codes for CASSPARVRYNEQFF.

The rearrangement links TRBV20-1 to TRBJ2-7; TRBD1 matches at 12 bases. V trimming: 6 bases; J trimming: 4 bases; junction bases outside the gene matches: 7. CDR1 DFQATT and CDR2 SNEGSKA come from the germline V gene (reference sequence). The CDR3 consists of 14 residues. For the CDR3, the DNA is TGCAGTGCGACGGGACAGGGGGCGCAGTACGAGCAGTACTTC. It translates to CSATGQGAQYEQYF.

In its sample, this clonotype was seen once. The V gene is TRBV7-9, the J gene TRBJ2-1; no reliable D call. V gave up 1 base and J gave up 9 bases, with 7 bases separating them. The germline CDR1 and CDR2 sequences are SEHNR and FQNEAQ (reference sequence). The CDR3 loop spans 12 amino acids. The DNA of the CDR3 is TGTGCCAGCAGCTTAGTTCTGGGTGAGCAGTTCTTC. Translating gives CASSLVLGEQFF.

This chain uses TRBV5-6 with TRBJ2-7; D gene uncertain. The CDR3 consists of 15 residues. Per the germline V gene, CDR1 is SGHDT and CDR2 is YYEEEE. V was trimmed by 0 bases and J by 0 bases, leaving 10 bases between them. The CDR3 sequence: CASSLDGGFSYEQYF. The CDR3 nucleotides are TGTGCCAGCAGCTTGGATGGCGGATTCTCCTACGAGCAGTACTTC.

The chain carries TRBV18 and TRBJ2-3; the D gene is possibly TRBD2 (5 bases). V lost 0 bases and J 0 bases, leaving 7 bases between the germline ends. Germline lookup yields CDR1 KGHSH and CDR2 LQKENI. CDR3 length equals 15 residues. CDR3 loop: CASSPPRTSTDTQYF. The CDR3 region has the DNA TGTGCCAGCTCACCACCGCGGACTAGCACAGATACGCAGTATTTT.

This chain uses TRBV20-1 with TRBJ2-3, with 12 bases aligning to TRBD2. Trimming at V came to 4 bases and at J to 1 base, leaving 3 bases not matched to a gene. The CDR3 totals 15 residues. Germline CDR1 reads DFQATT; CDR2 reads SNEGSKA (reference sequence). CDR3 coding DNA: TGCAGTGCTATTAGGACTAGCGGGGGCACAGATACGCAGTATTTT. Protein sequence: CSAIRTSGGTDTQYF.

The rearrangement uses TRBV7-3 and TRBJ1-2; 10 bases fit TRBD1. V lost 2 bases to trimming and J lost 5 bases; unmatched junction nucleotides: 5. CDR3 size: 15 residues. CDR1 SGHTA and CDR2 FQGTGA come from the germline V gene. The CDR3 region is CASSLAGTGEYGYTF. CDR3 nucleotide sequence: TGTGCCAGCAGCTTAGCCGGGACAGGGGAGTATGGCTACACCTTC.

This chain joins TRBV27 and TRBJ1-1; 8 bases are shared with TRBD1. The CDR3 sequence is 15 residues long. V was pared by 0 bases and J by 4 bases, with 4 bases of the junction left unmatched. CDR1 MNHEY and CDR2 SMNVEV come from the germline V gene (reference sequence). The CDR3, as DNA: TGTGCCAGCAGTTTATCGATACAGGGGGTCACTGAAGCTTTCTTT. Translating gives CASSLSIQGVTEAFF.

The gene calls are TRBV15 and TRBJ2-7, with 8 positions matching TRBD1. After removal of 6 bases from V and 0 bases from J, the junction contained 10 bases not matched to a gene. Germline V gives CDR1 LNHNV, CDR2 YYDKDF (reference sequence). The CDR3 extends over 16 amino acids. The CDR3 DNA sequence: TGTGCCACCAGTCCGGACGTGGGACAGGCCTCCTACGAGCAGTACTTC. It encodes CATSPDVGQASYEQYF.

The CDR3 is CSARGWDRGDEQYF. The CDR3 region has the DNA TGCAGTGCTAGAGGATGGGACAGGGGAGACGAGCAGTACTTC. The chain recombines TRBV20-1 with TRBJ2-7, with 10 bases matching TRBD1. Germline assignment: CDR1 DFQATT and CDR2 SNEGSKA (reference sequence). With 1 base clipped from V and 5 bases from J, the junction kept 5 bases outside the gene matches. The CDR3 loop spans 14 amino acids.

The chain has TRBV15 and TRBJ2-7; D is possibly TRBD1 (5 bases). Trimming cost V 0 bases and J 0 bases, with 9 bases left between them. The CDR3 is 15 residues long. In germline, CDR1 is LNHNV, CDR2 YYDKDF (reference sequence). This chain's CDR3 is CATSREPDSSYEQYF. DNA for the CDR3: TGTGCCACCAGCAGAGAGCCCGACAGCTCCTACGAGCAGTACTTC.

This chain uses TRBV7-2 with TRBJ1-5, with a possible D match to TRBD1 (5 bases). The germline gives CDR1 SGHTA, CDR2 FQGNSA. The CDR3 is made up of 13 amino acids. Deletions cut 5 bases from V and 3 bases from J, with 8 bases between. In nucleotides, the CDR3 is TGTGCCAGCAGCAAGGGGACCAATCAGCCCCAGCATTTT. Encoded protein: CASSKGTNQPQHF.

V usage is TRBV9 and J usage is TRBJ2-2; no definite D call. This CDR3 region has 12 residues. The germline V gene encodes CDR1 SGDLS and CDR2 YYNGEE. V was shortened by 4 bases and J by 5 bases, with 6 bases between the two germline ends. The CDR3 coding sequence is TGTGCCAGCAGCCCAAAAACCGGGGAGCTGTTTTTT. Translated: CASSPKTGELFF.

J is TRBJ2-1 and V is TRBV9, with TRBD2 matching 8 bases. From germline, CDR1 is SGDLS and CDR2 YYNGEE. With 0 bases clipped from V and 5 bases from J, the junction kept 7 bases outside the gene matches. The CDR3 runs 16 residues. The CDR3 sequence: CASSVVGAGGHNEQFF. The DNA of the CDR3 is TGTGCCAGCAGCGTAGTAGGGGCGGGAGGCCACAATGAGCAGTTCTTC.